These 18 T cell receptor beta chains share one sample of origin, sequenced in a study of shared clonotypes between healthy human individuals. Profiling relied on immunoSEQ multiplex PCR, and the TCRdb table lists in-frame clones only, not all of them. The sample contains millions of clones, about 92% of which appear only once. Sequenced: naive CD4+ T cells sorted from blood. Subset meaning: CD45RA+ positively selected. The receptor source for this set is a man aged 18 to 30 in good health.

The chain recombines TRBV6-4 with TRBJ1-5; 7 bases fit TRBD1. Germline V gene lookup returns CDR1 MRHNA and CDR2 SNTAGT. This CDR3 region has 15 residues. With V trimmed by 5 bases and J by 1 base, 5 bases remained unmatched. The CDR3 protein is CASSRDSNSNQPQHF. CDR3 coding DNA: TGTGCCAGCAGTAGGGACAGCAACAGCAATCAGCCCCAGCATTTT.

This chain links TRBV7-9 with TRBJ1-6; a possible D gene is TRBD1 (6 bases). In germline, CDR1 is SEHNR, CDR2 FQNEAQ (reference sequence). This CDR3 comprises 16 residues. The ends were cut back, 5 bases at V and 3 bases at J, with 14 bases in the middle. DNA for the CDR3: TGTGCCAGCAGCGTGACAGGAGACTTCTATAATTCACCCCTCCACTTT. Amino acids: CASSVTGDFYNSPLHF.

This clone was detected only once. The rearrangement links TRBV2 to TRBJ1-5, with TRBD1 matching 7 bases. J was trimmed by 6 bases and V by 2 bases; bases with no gene match: 7. This CDR3 region has 15 residues. The germline CDR1 and CDR2 sequences are SNHLY and FYNNEI. In DNA form, the CDR3 reads TGTGCCAGCAGTGAAAACAGGGGTTCGAGTCAGCCCCAGCATTTT. Protein: CASSENRGSSQPQHF.

This chain joins TRBV30 and TRBJ2-4, with a weak D call TRBD1 (5 bases). V was shortened by 0 bases and J by 4 bases, with 13 bases between the two germline ends. In germline, CDR1 is GTSNPN, CDR2 SVGIG (reference sequence). The CDR3 is made up of 15 amino acids. CDR3 bases: TGTGCCTGGAGTGTAGGGCAGGGTGGTAAAAACATTCAGTACTTC. Its translation is CAWSVGQGGKNIQYF.

V usage is TRBV7-2 and J usage is TRBJ2-1, with 7 bases aligning to TRBD2. The germline gives CDR1 SGHTA, CDR2 FQGNSA. V gave up 7 bases and J gave up 6 bases; unmatched junction bases: 15. The CDR3 contains 16 residues. CDR3 coding DNA: TGTGCCAGCAATCCGGGGGGAGGGCCCTCGGGCAATGAGCAGTTCTTC. It encodes CASNPGGGPSGNEQFF.

This rearrangement joins TRBV28 to TRBJ1-5; a weak D match, TRBD1 (6 bases). CDR3 length: 17 residues. CDR1 and CDR2 from the germline V gene are MDHEN and SYDVKM. V gave up 4 bases and J gave up 3 bases, with 19 bases separating them. The CDR3 reads CASSSSPGQSDNQPQHF. Here the CDR3 DNA reads TGTGCCAGCAGTTCCAGTCCCGGACAGAGCGACAATCAGCCCCAGCATTTT. Combining the CDR3 with reference TRBV28 and TRBJ1-5 gives the whole variable domain DVKVTQSSRYLVKRTGEKVFLECVQDMDHENMFWYRQDPGLGLRLIYFSYDVKMKEKGDIPEGYSVSREKKERFSLILESASTNQTSMYLCASSSSPGQSDNQPQHFGDGTRLSIL.

The chain links TRBV6-5 to TRBJ1-6; no reliable D call. There are 16 residues in the CDR3. Germline V gene lookup returns CDR1 MNHEY and CDR2 SVGAGI. V lost 4 bases and J lost 0, with 10 bases in between. Written as DNA, the CDR3 is TGTGCCAGCAGTTCCCCGCTCAGCTCCTATAATTCACCCCTCCACTTT. Its translation is CASSSPLSSYNSPLHF.

This clone was picked up one time. CDR3 sequence reads: CASRANINYEQYF. The CDR3 nucleotides are TGTGCCAGCAGGGCTAACATCAACTACGAGCAGTACTTC. V is TRBV6-5 and J is TRBJ2-7; D is ambiguous. The CDR3 is 13 amino acids. V was shortened by 6 bases and J by 3 bases, with 12 bases between the two germline ends. Looked up from germline, CDR1 is MNHEY and CDR2 is SVGAGI.

A word on this clone: Germline is not matched at one junction end, which may reflect a read error. The V and J genes are TRBV6-1 and TRBJ2-1; 7 bases fit TRBD1. The length of the CDR3 is 11 residues. CDR1 and CDR2 from the germline V gene are MNHNS and SASEGT. The CDR3 sequence: CASSRDSLRIF. For the CDR3, the DNA is TGTGCCAGCAGCCGGGACAGCCTCCGGATCTTC.

As for this clone: The same CDR3 arises from other DNA sequences in this sample as well. This chain links TRBV19 with TRBJ1-5; maybe TRBD1 (5 bases). The germline V gene has CDR1 LNHDA and CDR2 SQIVND (reference sequence). The CDR3 runs 16 residues. The germline V and J ends were trimmed by 2 bases and 0 bases, with 11 bases remaining between them. The CDR3, as DNA: TGTGCCAGTAGTATATTAGGCCAGGGTAGCAATCAGCCCCAGCATTTT. Translation: CASSILGQGSNQPQHF.

The chain is built from TRBV11-2 and TRBJ1-2; 9 nucleotides agree with TRBD1. Germline V gives CDR1 SGHAT, CDR2 FQNNGV. The J segment lost 2 bases and the V segment lost 5 bases, leaving 12 bases of the junction unmatched. The CDR3 totals 17 residues. This chain's CDR3 is CASSGTGTTYSNYGYTF. As DNA, the CDR3 is TGTGCCAGCAGCGGGACAGGGACCACGTACTCAAACTATGGCTACACCTTC.

Concerning this clone itself: The same CDR3 is also encoded by other DNA sequences in this sample. This sequence joins TRBV19 and TRBJ2-1, with a tentative D call TRBD1 (6 bases). V was shortened by 4 bases and J by 7 bases, with 8 bases between the two germline ends. Germline V gene sequence: CDR1 LNHDA, CDR2 SQIVND (reference sequence). The CDR3 runs to 12 residues. The CDR3 coding sequence is TGTGCCAGTAGTACACAGGGTAATGAGCAGTTCTTC. It encodes CASSTQGNEQFF.

This clone appeared once. The CDR3 loop is CASSLGFGNQPQHF. The CDR3 region has the DNA TGTGCCAGCAGTCTAGGGTTTGGCAATCAGCCCCAGCATTTT. The V gene is TRBV28, the J gene TRBJ1-5, with D uncertain. V gave up 5 bases and J gave up 2 bases, with 10 bases separating them. Per germline, CDR1 MDHEN and CDR2 SYDVKM. This CDR3 contains 14 residues.

V gene TRBV2 combines with J gene TRBJ2-5, with 7 bases fitting TRBD1. The germline V gene encodes CDR1 SNHLY and CDR2 FYNNEI. The CDR3 covers 16 residues. Losses at the gene ends were 6 bases for V and 1 base for J; bases not matched to a gene: 11. As DNA, the CDR3 is TGTGCCAGCAGCCAGGAAAGGACAGGTGCCCAAGAGACCCAGTACTTC. It yields the protein CASSQERTGAQETQYF.

This clone was seen just once. The genes are TRBV2 and TRBJ2-2; D call uncertain. V lost 5 bases, J lost 14 bases, and 12 bases lay in between. The CDR3 extends over 11 amino acids. Per the germline V gene, CDR1 is SNHLY and CDR2 is FYNNEI. This CDR3 reads CASSPLRRLFF. CDR3 DNA: TGTGCCAGCAGTCCATTACGACGACTGTTTTTT.

In its sample, this clone was seen once. The chain uses TRBV6-6 and TRBJ2-1, with TRBD2 matching over 10 bases. The CDR3 runs to 16 residues. The trim removed 2 bases at V and 7 bases at J, leaving 8 bases unmatched. Germline V gene sequence: CDR1 MNHNY, CDR2 SVGAGI (reference sequence). CDR3 region: CASSYEASGGRNEQFF. The CDR3 nucleotides read TGTGCCAGCAGTTACGAGGCTAGCGGGGGAAGAAATGAGCAGTTCTTC.

The chain combines TRBV9 with TRBJ2-1, with 9 bases identical to TRBD2. CDR3 length: 17 residues. V shed 3 bases, J shed 9 bases, and the junction held 16 bases outside the gene matches. The germline V gene has CDR1 SGDLS and CDR2 YYNGEE. The CDR3 here is CASSETRGASGTGEQFF. The CDR3 coding sequence is TGTGCCAGCAGCGAAACTCGGGGGGCTAGCGGGACCGGTGAGCAGTTCTTC.

CDR3: CASARGIGTGFIKMGNTEAFF. Here the CDR3 DNA reads TGTGCCAGCGCCCGAGGAATAGGAACAGGGTTTATCAAGATGGGGAACACTGAAGCTTTCTTT. The chain recombines TRBV27 with TRBJ1-1; D perhaps matches TRBD1 (6 bases). Germline CDR1 MNHEY, CDR2 SMNVEV (reference sequence). The V end was cut by 8 bases, the J end by 1 base, with 35 bases between. This CDR3 comprises 21 residues.